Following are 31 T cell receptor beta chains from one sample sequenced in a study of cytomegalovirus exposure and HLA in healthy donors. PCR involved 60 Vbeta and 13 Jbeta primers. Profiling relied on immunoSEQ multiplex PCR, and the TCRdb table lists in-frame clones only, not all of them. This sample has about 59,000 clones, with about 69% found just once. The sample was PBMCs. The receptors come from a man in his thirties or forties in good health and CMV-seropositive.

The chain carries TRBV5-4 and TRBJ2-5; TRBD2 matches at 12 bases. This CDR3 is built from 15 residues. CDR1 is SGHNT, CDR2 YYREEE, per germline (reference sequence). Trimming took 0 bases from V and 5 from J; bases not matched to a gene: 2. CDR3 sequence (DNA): TGTGCCAGCAGCTTGGCCACTAGCGGGGGGGAGACCCAGTACTTC. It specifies CASSLATSGGETQYF.

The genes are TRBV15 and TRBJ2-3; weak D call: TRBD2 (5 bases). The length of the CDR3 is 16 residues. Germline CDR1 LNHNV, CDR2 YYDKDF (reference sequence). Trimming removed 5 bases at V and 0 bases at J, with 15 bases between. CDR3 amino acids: CATSGLMRVSTDTQYF. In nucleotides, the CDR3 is TGTGCCACCAGCGGCTTGATGCGGGTCAGCACAGATACGCAGTATTTT. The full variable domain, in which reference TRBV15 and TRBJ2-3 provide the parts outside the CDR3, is DAMVIQNPRYQVTQFGKPVTLSCSQTLNHNVMYWYQQKSSQAPKLLFHYYDKDFNNEADTPDNFQSRRPNTSFCFLDIRSPGLGDTAMYLCATSGLMRVSTDTQYFGPGTRLTVL.

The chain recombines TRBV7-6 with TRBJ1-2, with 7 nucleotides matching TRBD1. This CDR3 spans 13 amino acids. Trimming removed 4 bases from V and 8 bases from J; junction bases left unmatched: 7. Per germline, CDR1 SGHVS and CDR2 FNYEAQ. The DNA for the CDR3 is TGTGCCAGCAGCTCGAACAGGGGCCAAGGCTACACCTTC. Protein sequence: CASSSNRGQGYTF.

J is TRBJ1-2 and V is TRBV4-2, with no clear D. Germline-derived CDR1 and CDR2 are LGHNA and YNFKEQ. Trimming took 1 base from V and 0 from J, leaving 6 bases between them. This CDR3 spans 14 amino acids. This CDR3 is CASSQGASNYGYTF. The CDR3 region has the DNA TGTGCCAGCAGCCAAGGGGCCTCTAACTATGGCTACACCTTC.

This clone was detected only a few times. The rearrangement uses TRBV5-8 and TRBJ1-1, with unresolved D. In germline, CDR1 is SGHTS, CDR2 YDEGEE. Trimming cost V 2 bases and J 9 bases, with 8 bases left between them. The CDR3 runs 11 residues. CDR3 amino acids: CASSFYPQAFF. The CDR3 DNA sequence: TGTGCCAGCAGCTTCTATCCTCAAGCTTTCTTT.

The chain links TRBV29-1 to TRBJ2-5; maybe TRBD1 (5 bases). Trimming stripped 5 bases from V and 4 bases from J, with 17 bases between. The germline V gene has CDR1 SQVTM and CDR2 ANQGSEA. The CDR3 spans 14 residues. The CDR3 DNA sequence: TGCAGCGTTTCCCGGTCCCTAGGGGCAGAGACCCAGTACTTC. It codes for CSVSRSLGAETQYF.

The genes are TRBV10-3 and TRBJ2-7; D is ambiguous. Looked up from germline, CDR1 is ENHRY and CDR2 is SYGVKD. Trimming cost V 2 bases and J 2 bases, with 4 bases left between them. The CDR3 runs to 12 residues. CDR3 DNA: TGTGCCATCAGTGAGGGCACCTACGAGCAGTACTTC. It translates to CAISEGTYEQYF.

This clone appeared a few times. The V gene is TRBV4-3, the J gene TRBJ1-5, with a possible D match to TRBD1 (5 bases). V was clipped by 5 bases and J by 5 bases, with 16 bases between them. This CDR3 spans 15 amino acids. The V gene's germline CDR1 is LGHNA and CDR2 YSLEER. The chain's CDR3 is CASSYTRGGDQPQHF. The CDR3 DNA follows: TGCGCCAGCAGCTACACCCGAGGAGGGGATCAGCCCCAGCATTTT.

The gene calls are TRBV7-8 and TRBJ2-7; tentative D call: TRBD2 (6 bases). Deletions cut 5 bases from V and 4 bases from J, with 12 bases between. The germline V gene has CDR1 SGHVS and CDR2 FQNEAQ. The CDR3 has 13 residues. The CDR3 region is CASSPGGIYEQYF. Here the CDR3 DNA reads TGTGCCAGCAGCCCAGGAGGGATATACGAGCAGTACTTC.

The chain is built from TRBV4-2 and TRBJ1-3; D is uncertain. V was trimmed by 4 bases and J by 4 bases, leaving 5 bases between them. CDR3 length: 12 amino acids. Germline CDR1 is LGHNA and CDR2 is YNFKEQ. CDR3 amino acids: CASSLRGNTIYF. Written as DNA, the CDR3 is TGTGCCAGCAGCCTACGGGGAAACACCATATATTTT.

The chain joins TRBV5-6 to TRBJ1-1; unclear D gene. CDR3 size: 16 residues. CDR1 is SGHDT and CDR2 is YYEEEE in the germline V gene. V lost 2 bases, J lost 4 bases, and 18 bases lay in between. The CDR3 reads CASSFSANPEGTEAFF. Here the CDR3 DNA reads TGTGCCAGCAGCTTTTCTGCGAATCCCGAGGGCACTGAAGCTTTCTTT.

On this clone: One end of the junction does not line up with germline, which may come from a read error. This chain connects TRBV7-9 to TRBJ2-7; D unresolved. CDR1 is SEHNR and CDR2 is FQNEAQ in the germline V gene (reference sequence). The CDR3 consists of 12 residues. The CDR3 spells CSSSRSLVEQYF. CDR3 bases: TGTTCCAGCAGCCGGTCCCTTGTGGAGCAGTACTTC.

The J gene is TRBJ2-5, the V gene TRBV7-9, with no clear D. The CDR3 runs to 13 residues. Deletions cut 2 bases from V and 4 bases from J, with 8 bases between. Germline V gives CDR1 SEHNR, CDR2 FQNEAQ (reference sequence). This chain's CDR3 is CASSLSGLETQYF. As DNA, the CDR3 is TGTGCCAGCAGCTTATCAGGATTAGAGACCCAGTACTTC.

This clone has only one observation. The CDR3 DNA reads TGTGCCTGCCAGCGGGGTAGCGGGTACCAAGAGACCCAGTACTTC. The encoded protein is CACQRGSGYQETQYF. The chain uses TRBV30 and TRBJ2-5; 7 nucleotides match TRBD2. The CDR3 spans 15 residues. The germline V gene encodes CDR1 GTSNPN and CDR2 SVGIG (reference sequence). V lost 6 bases to trimming and J lost 0 bases; unmatched junction nucleotides: 10.

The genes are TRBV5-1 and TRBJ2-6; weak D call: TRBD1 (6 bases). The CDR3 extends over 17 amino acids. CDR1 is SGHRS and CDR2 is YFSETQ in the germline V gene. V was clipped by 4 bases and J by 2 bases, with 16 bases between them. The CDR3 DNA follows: TGCGCCAGCAGCCAAAATGCACAGGGAACTGGGGCCAACGTCCTGACTTTC. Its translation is CASSQNAQGTGANVLTF.

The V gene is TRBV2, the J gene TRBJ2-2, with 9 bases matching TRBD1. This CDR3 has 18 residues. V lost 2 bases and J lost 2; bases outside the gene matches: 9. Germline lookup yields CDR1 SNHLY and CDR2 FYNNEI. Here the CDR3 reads CASSEQDRGPLNTGELFF. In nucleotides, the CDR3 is TGTGCCAGCAGTGAACAGGACAGGGGTCCTTTAAACACCGGGGAGCTGTTTTTT.

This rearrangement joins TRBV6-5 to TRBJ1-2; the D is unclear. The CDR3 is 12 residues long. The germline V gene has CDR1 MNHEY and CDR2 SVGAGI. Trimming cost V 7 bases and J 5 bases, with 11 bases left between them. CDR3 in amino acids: CASKSATYGYTF. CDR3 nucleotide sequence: TGTGCCAGCAAGTCTGCGACATATGGCTACACCTTC.

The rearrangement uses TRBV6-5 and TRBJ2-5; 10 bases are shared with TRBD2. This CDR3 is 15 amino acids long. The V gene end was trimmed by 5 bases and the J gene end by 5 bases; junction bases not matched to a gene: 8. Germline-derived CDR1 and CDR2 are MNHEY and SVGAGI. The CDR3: CASSPAGGPRETQYF. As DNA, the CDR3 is TGTGCCAGCAGTCCAGCGGGGGGGCCGAGGGAGACCCAGTACTTC.

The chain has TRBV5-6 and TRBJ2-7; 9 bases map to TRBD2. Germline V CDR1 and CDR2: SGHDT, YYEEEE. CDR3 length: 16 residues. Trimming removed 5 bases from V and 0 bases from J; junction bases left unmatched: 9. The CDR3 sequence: CASRYAGGPNSYEQYF. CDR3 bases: TGTGCCAGCAGGTATGCGGGGGGGCCAAACTCCTACGAGCAGTACTTC.

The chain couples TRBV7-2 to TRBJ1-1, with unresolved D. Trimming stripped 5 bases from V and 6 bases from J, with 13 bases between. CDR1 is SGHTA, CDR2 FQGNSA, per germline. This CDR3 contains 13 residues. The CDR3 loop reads CASSLGVLAEAFF. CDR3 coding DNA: TGTGCCAGCAGCCTCGGGGTTCTTGCTGAAGCTTTCTTT.

DNA for the CDR3: TGTGCCAGCAGCTTAGGGGACTCCCTGATTCGGGAGACCCAGTACTTC. It translates to CASSLGDSLIRETQYF. The V call is TRBV7-9, the J call TRBJ2-5; D is perhaps TRBD2 (6 bases). The CDR3 covers 16 residues. Trimming shortened V by 1 base and J by 5 bases, and 17 bases separated the two germline ends. Looked up from germline, CDR1 is SEHNR and CDR2 is FQNEAQ (reference sequence).

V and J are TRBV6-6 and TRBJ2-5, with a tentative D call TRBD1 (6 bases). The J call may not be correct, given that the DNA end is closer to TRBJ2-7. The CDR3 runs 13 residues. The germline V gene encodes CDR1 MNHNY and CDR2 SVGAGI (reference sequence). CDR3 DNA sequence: TGTGCCAGCAGTTACGGGGCAGGGGTCGAGCAGTACTTC. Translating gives CASSYGAGVEQYF.

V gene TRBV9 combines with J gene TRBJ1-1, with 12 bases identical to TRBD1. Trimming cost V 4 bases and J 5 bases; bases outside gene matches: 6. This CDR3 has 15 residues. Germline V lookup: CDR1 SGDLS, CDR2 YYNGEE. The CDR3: CASSTWDRGRTEAFF. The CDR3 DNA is TGTGCCAGCAGCACCTGGGACAGGGGGCGAACTGAAGCTTTCTTT.

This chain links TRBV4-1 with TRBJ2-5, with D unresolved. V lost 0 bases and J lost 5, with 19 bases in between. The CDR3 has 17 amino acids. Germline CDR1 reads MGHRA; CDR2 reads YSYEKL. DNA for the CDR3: TGCGCCAGCAGCCAAGATGTCCCGGCCGGGTCGAGGGAGACCCAGTACTTC. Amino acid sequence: CASSQDVPAGSRETQYF.

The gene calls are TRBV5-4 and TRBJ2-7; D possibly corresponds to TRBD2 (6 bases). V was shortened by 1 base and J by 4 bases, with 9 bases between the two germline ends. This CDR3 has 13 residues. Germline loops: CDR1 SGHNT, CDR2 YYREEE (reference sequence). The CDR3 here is CASSLREKYEQYF. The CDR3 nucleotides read TGTGCCAGCAGCTTGCGGGAGAAGTACGAGCAGTACTTC.

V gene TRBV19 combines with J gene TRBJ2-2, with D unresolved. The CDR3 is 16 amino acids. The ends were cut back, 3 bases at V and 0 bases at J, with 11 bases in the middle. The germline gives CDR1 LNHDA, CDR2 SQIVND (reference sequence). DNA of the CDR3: TGTGCCAGTAGTATTTGGGCAGGAACGAACACCGGGGAGCTGTTTTTT. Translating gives CASSIWAGTNTGELFF.

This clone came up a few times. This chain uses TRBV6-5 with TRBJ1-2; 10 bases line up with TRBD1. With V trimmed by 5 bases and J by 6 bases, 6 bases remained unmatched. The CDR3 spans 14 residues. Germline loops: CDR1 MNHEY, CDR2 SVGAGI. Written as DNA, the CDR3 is TGTGCCAGCAGTACCGACAGGGGGCGAAATGGCTACACCTTC. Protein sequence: CASSTDRGRNGYTF.

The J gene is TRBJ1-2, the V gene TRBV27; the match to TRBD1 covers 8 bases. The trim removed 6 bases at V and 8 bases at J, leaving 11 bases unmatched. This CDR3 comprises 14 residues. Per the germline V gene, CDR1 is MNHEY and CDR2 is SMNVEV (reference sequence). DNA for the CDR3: TGTGCCAGCAGGACGTCCCAGGGGGCAGGAGGCTACACCTTC. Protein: CASRTSQGAGGYTF.

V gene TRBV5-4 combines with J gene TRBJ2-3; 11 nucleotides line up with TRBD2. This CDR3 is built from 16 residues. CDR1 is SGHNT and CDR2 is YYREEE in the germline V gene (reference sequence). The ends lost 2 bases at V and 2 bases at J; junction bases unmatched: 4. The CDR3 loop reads CASSFRLAGNTDTQYF. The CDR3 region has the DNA TGTGCCAGCAGCTTTCGACTAGCGGGGAACACAGATACGCAGTATTTT. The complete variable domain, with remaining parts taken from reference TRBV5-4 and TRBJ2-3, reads ETGVTQSPTHLIKTRGQQVTLRCSSQSGHNTVSWYQQALGQGPQFIFQYYREEENGRGNFPPRFSGLQFPNYSSELNVNALELDDSALYLCASSFRLAGNTDTQYFGPGTRLTVL.

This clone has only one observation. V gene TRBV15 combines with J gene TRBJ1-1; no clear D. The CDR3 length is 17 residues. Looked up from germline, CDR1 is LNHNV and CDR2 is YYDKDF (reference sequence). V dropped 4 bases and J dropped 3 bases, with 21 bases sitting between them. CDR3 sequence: CATSIGRGRVLDTEAFF. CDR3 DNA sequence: TGTGCCACCAGCATCGGGAGAGGGAGGGTTTTGGACACTGAAGCTTTCTTT.

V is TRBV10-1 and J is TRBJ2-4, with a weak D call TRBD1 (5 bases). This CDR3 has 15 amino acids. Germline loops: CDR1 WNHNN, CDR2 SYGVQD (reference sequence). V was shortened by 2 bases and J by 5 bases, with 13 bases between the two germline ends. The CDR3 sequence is CASSEQGRPQNIQYF. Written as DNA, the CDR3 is TGCGCCAGCAGTGAGCAGGGCCGGCCACAAAACATTCAGTACTTC.